Sequencing of this T cell receptor beta chain was carried out in a study of cytomegalovirus exposure and HLA in healthy donors. In the study overall: According to later analysis, the same platform produced the 130 or so validation and under 700 first-cohort repertoires.

Produced via immunoSEQ multiplex PCR; TCRdb's table is partial and in-frame only. The sample yields approximately 180,000 clones, about 89% seen once. The ends lost 0 bases at V and 2 bases at J; junction bases unmatched: 16. This CDR3 spans 19 amino acids. Study-wide results and limits: Most TCRs appeared rarely, but some public TCRs recurred in many donors.

Notes on this clone: What it binds is not known.

Sequencing was performed on PBMCs. The chain couples TRBV6-7 to TRBJ2-7; 7 nucleotides align to TRBD2. TRBV6-7 is reported as an ORF; its role is uncertain. This receptor was identified in a man between 18 and 29 years old in good health and CMV-seropositive. The CDR3 region is CASSYSRALRAGETYEQYF. The CDR3 nucleotides are TGTGCCAGCAGTTACTCGAGAGCCCTGAGGGCGGGGGAGACCTACGAGCAGTACTTC.